These 2 T cell receptor beta chains were all obtained from the same sample, sequenced in a study of cytomegalovirus exposure and HLA in healthy donors. The study ran its PCR with 60 Vbeta and 13 Jbeta primers. The repertoire was sequenced with immunoSEQ multiplex PCR; TCRdb's copy has only in-frame clones and lacks some. The sample consists of fewer than 120,000 clones, 80% of them appearing once. The sample was PBMCs. Every receptor here comes from a woman aged 55-70 years in good health and CMV-seropositive.

J is TRBJ2-7 and V is TRBV5-1; 12 bases match TRBD2. In germline, CDR1 is SGHRS, CDR2 YFSETQ. The trim removed 4 bases at V and 0 bases at J, leaving 5 bases unmatched. The CDR3 has 16 residues. CDR3 sequence: CASSKLAGGDSYEQYF. The CDR3 DNA reads TGCGCCAGCAGCAAGCTAGCGGGAGGGGACTCCTACGAGCAGTACTTC.

A word on this clone: The junction shows a germline mismatch at one end, possibly a read error. This chain links TRBV28 with TRBJ2-1; D possibly corresponds to TRBD2 (5 bases). This CDR3 region has 13 residues. From germline, CDR1 is MDHEN and CDR2 SYDVKM. The CDR3: CASRQFLSAPAVF. CDR3 in DNA: TGTGCCAGCAGACAATTCCTTAGCGCCCCGGCGGTCTTC.